These 19 T cell receptor beta chains were sequenced from one sample in a study of molecular identifiers for immune sequencing clone quantification. Each CDR3 protein gets one entry after TCRdb re-called the PCR reads with MiXCR. Of 490,000 or so distinct CDR3 sequences listed, 20% to 25% were seen once; the top ten hold under 0.85%. Sequencing input: naive CD8+ T cells from blood, with Jurkat cell RNA spiked in. As to subset: FACS-sorted CD8+CD4-CCR7+CD45RA+ naive T cells. The receptors derive from a human donor in good health. Some libraries in this study had Jurkat cell RNA spiked in.

This clonotype was observed a handful of times. This chain joins TRBV6-2 or TRBV6-3 and TRBJ1-1; D call uncertain. Germline-derived CDR1 and CDR2 are MNHEY and SVGEGT. This CDR3 contains 13 residues. Trimming shortened V by 7 bases and J by 1 base, and 10 bases separated the two germline ends. In DNA form, the CDR3 reads TGTGCCAGCAAGGACGGGCGGAACACTGAAGCTTTCTTT. Its protein product is CASKDGRNTEAFF.

The table lists this clonotype with many counts. The chain combines TRBV7-2 with TRBJ2-2, with 7 bases matching TRBD2. The CDR3 has 16 residues. CDR1 SGHTA and CDR2 FQGNSA come from the germline V gene. V was pared by 6 bases and J by 4 bases, with 11 bases of the junction left unmatched. The CDR3 reads CASSPNGGRFTGELFF. In DNA, the CDR3 is TGTGCCAGCAGTCCAAACGGCGGGAGATTCACCGGGGAGCTGTTTTTT.

This clonotype was found a few times. The chain has TRBV27 and TRBJ2-3; the match to TRBD2 covers 7 bases. The CDR3 extends over 16 amino acids. V shed 3 bases, J shed 1 base, and the junction held 7 bases outside the gene matches. Germline V gives CDR1 MNHEY, CDR2 SMNVEV (reference sequence). CDR3 sequence (DNA): TGTGCCAGCAGTTTGGTGGCGGGAGCCCGCACAGATACGCAGTATTTT. It is translated as CASSLVAGARTDTQYF.

There are many counts of this clonotype. The chain combines TRBV30 with TRBJ1-1; D is perhaps TRBD1 (5 bases). V gave up 1 base and J gave up 4 bases, with 10 bases separating them. CDR3 length: 13 amino acids. Germline CDR1 is GTSNPN and CDR2 is SVGIG (reference sequence). The DNA for the CDR3 is TGTGCCTGGAGTGCCGTGGGGGGCACTGAAGCTTTCTTT. It codes for CAWSAVGGTEAFF.

This clonotype was seen a few times. This chain connects TRBV11-3 to TRBJ2-1, with D possibly being TRBD1 (6 bases). CDR3 length: 14 residues. Germline V lookup: CDR1 SGHNT, CDR2 YENEEA. Deletions cut 4 bases from V and 8 bases from J, with 15 bases between. This chain's CDR3 is CASSSRGGTDEQFF. In DNA form, the CDR3 reads TGTGCCAGCAGCTCCCGAGGGGGTACGGATGAGCAGTTCTTC.

This clonotype turned up a few times. The V and J genes are TRBV20-1 and TRBJ2-7; 8 bases align to TRBD2. Germline V CDR1 and CDR2: DFQATT, SNEGSKA (reference sequence). Trimming removed 5 bases from V and 3 bases from J; junction bases left unmatched: 6. The CDR3 is 13 residues long. The CDR3 DNA reads TGCAGTGCTTCCAGCGGGAGTATCTACGAGCAGTACTTC. It is translated as CSASSGSIYEQYF.

The V call is TRBV7-6, the J call TRBJ2-6; a possible D gene is TRBD2 (6 bases). The CDR3 spans 17 residues. CDR1 is SGHVS and CDR2 is FNYEAQ in the germline V gene. The germline V and J ends were trimmed by 1 base and 1 base, with 11 bases remaining between them. The CDR3 spells CASSLGTAGSGANVLTF. In DNA, the CDR3 is TGTGCCAGCAGCTTAGGAACCGCGGGATCTGGGGCCAACGTCCTGACTTTC.

Regarding this clonotype: Possible read error: a much larger clone is one base away. CDR3 amino acids: CASSQSAGTSTGELFF. Written as DNA, the CDR3 is TGCGCCAGCAGCCAGTCCGCAGGGACCTCCACCGGGGAGCTGTTTTTT. The rearrangement links TRBV4-1 to TRBJ2-2; tentatively, D is TRBD1 or TRBD2 (5 bases each). The germline V gene encodes CDR1 MGHRA and CDR2 YSYEKL. Trimming left V 3 bases short and J 4 bases short, with 15 bases between. CDR3 size: 16 residues.

This clonotype was recorded many times. The genes are TRBV7-6 and TRBJ2-5; no reliable D call. The CDR3 consists of 13 residues. Germline CDR1 SGHVS, CDR2 FNYEAQ. Trimming removed 1 base from V and 3 bases from J, with 6 bases in between. The CDR3 reads CASSLEAEETQYF. CDR3 DNA sequence: TGTGCCAGCAGCTTAGAGGCAGAAGAGACCCAGTACTTC. Variable domain in full (rest from reference TRBV7-6 and TRBJ2-5): GAGVSQSPRYKVTKRGQDVALRCDPISGHVSLYWYRQALGQGPEFLTYFNYEAQQDKSGLPNDRFSAERPEGSISTLTIQRTEQRDSAMYRCASSLEAEETQYFGPGTRLLVL.

This clonotype turned up a few times. The chain's CDR3 is CASRIGGTQYF. The CDR3 region has the DNA TGTGCCAGCCGAATTGGGGGTACGCAGTATTTT. This rearrangement joins TRBV6-2 or TRBV6-3 to TRBJ2-3, with D perhaps TRBD1 or TRBD2 (5 bases each). The CDR3 extends over 11 amino acids. Deletions cut 8 bases from V and 8 bases from J, with 11 bases between. Germline V gives CDR1 MNHEY, CDR2 SVGEGT.

The V gene is TRBV6-1, the J gene TRBJ2-2, with unresolved D. The ends were cut back, 10 bases at V and 7 bases at J, with 10 bases in the middle. Looked up from germline, CDR1 is MNHNS and CDR2 is SASEGT. The CDR3 sequence is 11 residues long. The CDR3, as DNA: TGTGCCATCACGGTAGGCGGGGAGCTGTTTTTT. Amino acid sequence: CAITVGGELFF.

This clonotype was detected many times. The chain is built from TRBV29-1 and TRBJ2-7; the match to TRBD1 covers 10 bases. Trimming at V came to 5 bases and at J to 6 bases, leaving 7 bases not matched to a gene. Germline CDR1 and CDR2: SQVTM and ANQGSEA. There are 13 residues in the CDR3. CDR3 protein: CSVFGTGAGEQYF. CDR3 bases: TGCAGCGTTTTTGGGACAGGGGCGGGCGAGCAGTACTTC.

This clonotype was observed many times. This sequence joins TRBV9 and TRBJ2-7; D might be TRBD2 (6 bases). Germline loops: CDR1 SGDLS, CDR2 YYNGEE. The CDR3 has 14 amino acids. The ends were cut back, 0 bases at V and 3 bases at J, with 10 bases in the middle. This CDR3 reads CASSVDGRHYEQYF. The CDR3 nucleotides are TGTGCCAGCAGCGTAGACGGGAGACACTACGAGCAGTACTTC.

The table lists this clonotype with many counts. This sequence joins TRBV28 and TRBJ2-1; D is unresolved. The V end was cut by 10 bases, the J end by 0 bases, with 16 bases between. In germline, CDR1 is MDHEN, CDR2 SYDVKM. There are 15 residues in the CDR3. CDR3 in DNA: TGTGCCATCCCTGCCTACCCGGACTCCTACAATGAGCAGTTCTTC. This encodes CAIPAYPDSYNEQFF.

The sample holds a few counts of this clonotype. CDR3 DNA sequence: TGCGCCAGCAGCCAATTTGGACAGGGGGCAGCCGGGGAGCTGTTTTTT. It translates to CASSQFGQGAAGELFF. V and J are TRBV4-3 and TRBJ2-2; 11 bases agree with TRBD1. Trimming at V came to 2 bases and at J to 6 bases, leaving 5 bases not matched to a gene. Germline CDR1 LGHNA, CDR2 YSLEER. The CDR3 length is 16 residues.

As concerns this clonotype: This sequence may be a read error, since a much larger clone differs from it by one base. The rearrangement joins TRBV7-9 to TRBJ1-4; D uncertain. This CDR3 has 15 residues. Germline assignment: CDR1 SEHNR and CDR2 FQNEAQ (reference sequence). The CDR3 protein is CASSPRLETNEKPFF. CDR3 sequence (DNA): TGTGCCAGCAGCCCCCGACTCGAAACTAATGAAAAACCGTTTTTT.

This clonotype was seen at least ten times. The V gene is TRBV6-6, the J gene TRBJ2-6; D assignment may be TRBD1 or TRBD2 (5 bases each). The ends were cut back, 4 bases at V and 0 bases at J, with 16 bases in the middle. This CDR3 has 18 residues. The V gene's germline CDR1 is MNHNY and CDR2 SVGAGI (reference sequence). The CDR3 sequence: CASSFPGRLDSGANVLTF. The CDR3 nucleotides are TGTGCCAGCAGTTTCCCGGGACGGCTAGACTCTGGGGCCAACGTCCTGACTTTC.

This chain's CDR3 is CASSGGQGPNEQFF. CDR3 nucleotides: TGTGCCAGCAGCGGGGGACAGGGACCCAATGAGCAGTTCTTC. The chain joins TRBV2 to TRBJ2-1, with TRBD1 matching 9 bases. V shed 6 bases, J shed 6 bases, and the junction held 6 bases outside the gene matches. Germline CDR1 is SNHLY and CDR2 is FYNNEI. The length of the CDR3 is 14 residues.

Worth noting for this clonotype: This clone may be a read error of a much larger clone one base away. V and J are TRBV2 and TRBJ1-1; D might be TRBD1 (5 bases). CDR3 size: 11 residues. CDR1 is SNHLY and CDR2 is FYNNEI in the germline V gene. This CDR3 reads CTNTLGLEAFF. CDR3 in DNA: TGTACCAATACGTTGGGGCTTGAAGCTTTCTTT.